This is a list of T cell receptor beta chains from one sample in a study of T cell changes during pregnancy in multiple sclerosis. Produced via immunoSEQ multiplex PCR; TCRdb's table is partial and in-frame only. This table holds roughly 110,000 clones, 90% to 95% found once. The material was peripheral blood, obtained in the third trimester of pregnancy. Receptors were obtained from a female donor with multiple sclerosis, enrolled in a pregnancy study. CDR3s include the opening cysteine and the closing phenylalanine or tryptophan. The D gene is left open where the match is weak. Rows give clone size only sometimes, using once, few, many, or a class for an expanded clone.

TRBJ2-2,NA,NA,TRBV7-9,CASSLLGRGNTGELFF,TGTGCCAGCAGCTTACTCGGCAGGGGGAACACCGGGGAGCTGTTTTTT
TRBJ1-1,NA,NA,TRBV19,CASRSTPSGSTEAFF,TGTGCCAGTAGGTCTACCCCCTCGGGGAGCACTGAAGCTTTCTTT
TRBJ1-6,NA,NA,TRBV25-1,CASSESGRGDSPLHF,TGTGCCAGCAGTGAATCCGGCAGGGGTGATTCACCCCTCCACTTT
TRBJ2-4,TRBD1,NA,TRBV4-1,CASSQGVETGGSDIQYF,TGCGCCAGCAGCCAAGGGGTTGAGACAGGGGGCTCGGACATTCAGTACTTC
TRBJ2-7,TRBD1,NA,TRBV27,CASRPGTGPYEQYF,TGTGCCAGCAGACCCGGGACAGGACCCTACGAGCAGTACTTC
TRBJ2-7,TRBD1,NA,TRBV11-2,CASSLARTGSFEQYF,TGTGCCAGCAGCTTAGCTCGGACAGGCTCCTTTGAGCAGTACTTC
TRBJ1-2,TRBD1,NA,TRBV6-5,CASSFAGTGAGYTF,TGTGCCAGCAGTTTTGCCGGGACAGGGGCTGGCTACACCTTC
TRBJ2-3,TRBD2,NA,TRBV30,CAWIARNRIAGPDTQYF,TGTGCCTGGATTGCCCGGAATAGAATAGCGGGGCCAGATACGCAGTATTTT
TRBJ2-1,NA,NA,TRBV18,CASSSGGDNEQFF,TGTGCCAGCTCTAGTGGAGGGGACAATGAGCAGTTCTTC
TRBJ1-6,TRBD1,NA,TRBV11-2,CASSPKDRGFNNSPLHF,TGTGCCAGCAGCCCTAAAGACAGGGGCTTTAATAATTCACCCCTCCACTTT
TRBJ2-6,TRBD1,NA,TRBV9,CASNDRGRGANVLTF,TGTGCCAGCAACGACAGGGGGCGAGGGGCCAACGTCCTGACTTTC
TRBJ2-5,NA,NA,TRBV5-5,CASSLILLETQYF,TGTGCCAGCAGCTTGATCCTACTGGAGACCCAGTACTTC
TRBJ1-3,NA,NA,TRBV14,CASSPWTRSGNTIYF,TGTGCCAGCAGCCCATGGACACGCTCTGGAAACACCATATATTTT
TRBJ2-2,NA,NA,TRBV11-2,CASSSNRATGELFF,TGTGCCAGCAGCTCGAACAGGGCCACCGGGGAGCTGTTTTTT
TRBJ1-1,TRBD1,few,TRBV6-6,CASTLTGKATEAFF,TGTGCCAGCACCCTGACAGGGAAGGCGACTGAAGCTTTCTTT
TRBJ2-7,NA,NA,TRBV7-3,CASSQPNWTDSYEQYF,TGTGCCAGCAGCCAGCCCAATTGGACAGATTCCTACGAGCAGTACTTC
TRBJ1-5,TRBD1,once,TRBV2,CASRARQGQPQHF,TGTGCCAGCAGAGCCAGACAGGGACAGCCCCAGCATTTT
TRBJ1-5,NA,NA,TRBV6-1,CASSDRVNQPQHF,TGTGCCAGCAGTGACCGGGTTAATCAGCCCCAGCATTTT
TRBJ1-5,NA,NA,TRBV15,CATSNRVEQPQHF,TGTGCCACCAGTAACAGGGTGGAGCAGCCCCAGCATTTT
TRBJ1-2,TRBD1,NA,TRBV9,CASSATGDYGYTF,TGTGCCAGCAGCGCGACAGGGGATTACGGCTACACCTTC
TRBJ1-2,TRBD1,once,TRBV6-6,CASRFGQGNYGYTF,TGTGCCAGCAGGTTCGGACAGGGGAACTATGGCTACACCTTC
TRBJ1-2,NA,NA,TRBV28,CASRSGSYNYGYTF,TGTGCCAGCAGATCAGGCTCTTATAACTATGGCTACACCTTC
TRBJ2-7,NA,NA,TRBV6-1,CASSEMMKSYEQYF,TGTGCCAGCAGCGAGATGATGAAATCCTACGAGCAGTACTTC
TRBJ1-3,NA,NA,TRBV6-6,CASSYSAGFSGNTIYF,TGTGCCAGCAGTTACTCGGCGGGTTTCTCTGGAAACACCATATATTTT
TRBJ2-3,TRBD2,NA,TRBV7-3,CASSPSGRSADTQYF,TGTGCCAGCAGCCCTAGCGGGAGGAGCGCAGATACGCAGTATTTT
TRBJ2-1,TRBD2,NA,TRBV5-4,CASSLSGGAGNEQFF,TGTGCCAGCAGCTTGAGCGGGGGGGCCGGAAATGAGCAGTTCTTC
TRBJ2-2,TRBD1,NA,TRBV7-7,CASSFPDRGANTGELFF,TGTGCCAGCAGCTTTCCTGACAGGGGCGCTAACACCGGGGAGCTGTTTTTT
TRBJ2-3,NA,once,TRBV1,CTSSQDGLADTDTQYF,TGCACCAGCAGCCAAGATGGGCTAGCGGACACAGATACGCAGTATTTT
TRBJ2-3,TRBD1,NA,TRBV5-1,CASRPTTGSSTDTQYF,TGCGCCAGCAGACCTACGACAGGGTCTAGCACAGATACGCAGTATTTT
TRBJ2-7,TRBD2,NA,TRBV28,CASSSPGTSSYEQYF,TGTGCCAGCAGTTCCCCCGGGACTAGCAGCTACGAGCAGTACTTC
TRBJ2-3,TRBD2,NA,TRBV7-9,CASSLGAAGGGADTQYF,TGTGCCAGCAGCTTGGGGGCAGCGGGAGGAGGGGCAGATACGCAGTATTTT
TRBJ1-5,NA,NA,TRBV18,CASSPQESNQPQHF,TGTGCCAGCTCACCACAAGAGAGCAATCAGCCCCAGCATTTT
TRBJ1-5,NA,few,TRBV28,CASSTGGNQPQHF,TGTGCCAGCAGTACAGGCGGAAATCAGCCCCAGCATTTT
TRBJ2-3,NA,NA,TRBV11-2,CASSSPPRGATQYF,TGTGCCAGCAGCTCACCTCCTCGCGGGGCTACGCAGTATTTT